These 23 T cell receptor beta chains share one sample of origin, sequenced in a study of blood T cell repertoires in COVID-19. The method was immunoSEQ multiplex PCR; TCRdb's version includes in-frame clones alone and lacks a portion of them. This repertoire shows around 250,000 clones, about 86% found once; its top ten account for around 3.6%. The sample consisted of peripheral blood. All receptors come from a man between 18 and 29 years old with active or convalescent COVID-19.

The genes are TRBV9 and TRBJ1-3; D call uncertain. Germline V gene lookup returns CDR1 SGDLS and CDR2 YYNGEE. The ends were cut back, 4 bases at V and 4 bases at J, with 9 bases in the middle. The CDR3 has 13 residues. CDR3 sequence reads: CASSPNSGNTIYF. DNA for the CDR3: TGTGCCAGCAGCCCTAATTCCGGAAACACCATATATTTT.

J is TRBJ2-7 and V is TRBV5-5, with a tentative D call TRBD1 (5 bases). Germline CDR1 reads SGHKS; CDR2 reads YYEKEE (reference sequence). CDR3 length: 12 residues. Trimming left V 3 bases short and J 4 bases short, with 8 bases between. The CDR3 loop is CASSWPGYEQYF. In nucleotides, the CDR3 is TGTGCCAGCAGCTGGCCAGGGTACGAGCAGTACTTC.

The rearrangement uses TRBV28 and TRBJ2-6, with 9 bases that match TRBD1. The germline gives CDR1 MDHEN, CDR2 SYDVKM. V gave up 6 bases and J gave up 3 bases; unmatched junction bases: 9. The CDR3 extends over 17 amino acids. CDR3 in amino acids: CASRTGQGISGANVLTF. Written as DNA, the CDR3 is TGTGCCAGCAGAACAGGACAGGGGATAAGTGGGGCCAACGTCCTGACTTTC. Together with reference TRBV28 and TRBJ2-6, the CDR3 gives the full variable domain: DVKVTQSSRYLVKRTGEKVFLECVQDMDHENMFWYRQDPGLGLRLIYFSYDVKMKEKGDIPEGYSVSREKKERFSLILESASTNQTSMYLCASRTGQGISGANVLTFGAGSRLTVL.

The V gene is TRBV2, the J gene TRBJ2-5, with D tentatively TRBD2 (6 bases). Germline-derived CDR1 and CDR2 are SNHLY and FYNNEI. Trimming pared 7 bases from V and 3 bases from J, leaving 6 bases between. CDR3 length equals 11 residues. CDR3 in amino acids: CASTGEETQYF. The DNA of the CDR3 is TGTGCCAGCACGGGGGAAGAGACCCAGTACTTC. The entire variable domain, with the rest obtained from reference TRBV2 and TRBJ2-5, is as follows: EPEVTQTPSHQVTQMGQEVILRCVPISNHLYFYWYRQILGQKVEFLVSFYNNEISEKSEIFDDQFSVERPDGSNFTLKIRSTKLEDSAMYFCASTGEETQYFGPGTRLLVL.

V usage is TRBV7-6 and J usage is TRBJ2-2; tentatively, D is TRBD2 (6 bases). Germline CDR1 SGHVS, CDR2 FNYEAQ. V lost 5 bases to trimming and J lost 2 bases, with 18 bases between them. The CDR3 has 17 residues. The CDR3 coding sequence is TGTGCCAGCAGCGGGTCACCGGGACTCTTAAACACCGGGGAGCTGTTTTTT. Protein: CASSGSPGLLNTGELFF.

This clone was observed once. The gene calls are TRBV18 and TRBJ1-1; 7 nucleotides agree with TRBD1. CDR1 is KGHSH, CDR2 LQKENI, per germline. The trim removed 3 bases at V and 5 bases at J, leaving 6 bases unmatched. CDR3 length equals 14 residues. CDR3 region: CASSPGTVGTEAFF. The CDR3 nucleotides are TGTGCCAGCTCACCCGGGACAGTAGGGACTGAAGCTTTCTTT.

This rearrangement joins TRBV19 to TRBJ1-1; TRBD1 might be the D (5 bases). Per germline, CDR1 LNHDA and CDR2 SQIVND (reference sequence). The CDR3 is 13 amino acids. V shed 4 bases and J shed 5 bases, with 11 bases lying between them. CDR3 in DNA: TGTGCCAGTAGTAGGTCGCGGGGGACTGAAGCTTTCTTT. Translated, it gives CASSRSRGTEAFF.

This chain links TRBV6-2 or TRBV6-3 with TRBJ2-1, with 13 bases identical to TRBD2. CDR3 size: 20 residues. Trimming took 0 bases from V and 2 from J; bases not matched to a gene: 10. CDR1 is MNHEY and CDR2 is SVGEGT in the germline V gene. The CDR3 bases are TGTGCCAGCAGTTACTCCCCAACACTACTAGCGGGAGGGGCCTACAATGAGCAGTTCTTC. Residues: CASSYSPTLLAGGAYNEQFF.

The rearrangement uses TRBV10-3 and TRBJ2-7; 8 bases agree with TRBD1. The CDR3 consists of 15 residues. The ends lost 3 bases at V and 5 bases at J; junction bases unmatched: 9. Germline CDR1 ENHRY, CDR2 SYGVKD. CDR3 DNA sequence: TGTGCCATCAGTGAAAAAGGACAGGGACGAAACGAGCAGTACTTC. It translates to CAISEKGQGRNEQYF.

The rearrangement joins TRBV27 to TRBJ1-2; D may be TRBD1 (6 bases). Germline lookup yields CDR1 MNHEY and CDR2 SMNVEV (reference sequence). Trimming left V 0 bases short and J 6 bases short, with 26 bases between. There are 19 residues in the CDR3. CDR3 sequence reads: CASSLSSRGLRGGGHGYTF. CDR3 DNA: TGTGCCAGCAGTTTATCATCCCGGGGCCTCCGGGGAGGGGGACATGGCTACACCTTC.

The chain recombines TRBV12-5 with TRBJ1-4; D ambiguous. V shed 3 bases and J shed 6 bases, with 14 bases lying between them. The CDR3 has 15 residues. CDR1 LGHNT and CDR2 FRNRAP come from the germline V gene. CDR3 sequence: CASGFFRDRDEKLFF. CDR3 coding DNA: TGTGCTAGTGGTTTTTTCCGCGACCGGGATGAAAAACTGTTTTTT.

The chain combines TRBV20-1 with TRBJ1-5, with D uncertain. Trimming took off 3 bases at V and 4 bases at J, with 16 bases between the two ends. The CDR3 consists of 15 residues. CDR1 and CDR2 (germline): DFQATT, SNEGSKA (reference sequence). CDR3 region: CSASFGVARNQPQHF. The CDR3 nucleotides read TGCAGTGCTAGTTTCGGGGTAGCGCGGAATCAGCCCCAGCATTTT.

This rearrangement joins TRBV29-1 to TRBJ2-1, with 7 bases matching TRBD2. Germline lookup yields CDR1 SQVTM and CDR2 ANQGSEA. V dropped 1 base and J dropped 5; count of bases not matched to a gene: 5. The CDR3 length is 14 residues. In nucleotides, the CDR3 is TGCAGCGTTGAAGCTAGCGGTCTGAACAATGAGCAGTTCTTC. The encoded protein is CSVEASGLNNEQFF.

This chain connects TRBV6-6 to TRBJ2-7, with 10 bases matching TRBD2. V lost 6 bases and J lost 0; bases outside the gene matches: 8. Germline CDR1 reads MNHNY; CDR2 reads SVGAGI (reference sequence). The CDR3 extends over 16 amino acids. The CDR3 protein is CASRSSGRVSSYEQYF. CDR3 DNA sequence: TGTGCCAGCAGATCCAGCGGGAGGGTTAGCTCCTACGAGCAGTACTTC.

The gene calls are TRBV11-3 and TRBJ2-4, with 12 nucleotides matching TRBD2. Germline V gene data show CDR1 as SGHNT and CDR2 as YENEEA. Unmatched junction bases numbered 9, after V lost 5 bases and J lost 7 bases. The CDR3 is 16 amino acids. The CDR3 coding sequence is TGTGCCAGCAGCCTACGGACTAGCGGGATCTTGAACATTCAGTACTTC. This sequence encodes CASSLRTSGILNIQYF.

This clone was seen only once. This sequence joins TRBV28 and TRBJ2-4; D unresolved. Per the germline V gene, CDR1 is MDHEN and CDR2 is SYDVKM. V lost 5 bases, J lost 0 bases, and 11 bases lay in between. The CDR3 consists of 15 residues. The CDR3 here is CASSVSRLAKNIQYF. CDR3 DNA: TGTGCCAGCAGTGTATCCAGGTTAGCCAAAAACATTCAGTACTTC.

The chain uses TRBV7-3 and TRBJ2-7; TRBD2 matches at 14 bases. Germline CDR1 and CDR2: SGHTA and FQGTGA. V lost 5 bases to trimming and J lost 6 bases; unmatched junction nucleotides: 3. CDR3 length equals 14 residues. CDR3: CASSLGTSGSEQYF. CDR3 in DNA: TGTGCCAGCAGCCTGGGGACTAGCGGGAGCGAGCAGTACTTC.

The rearrangement links TRBV7-2 to TRBJ1-3; D remains ambiguous. This CDR3 region has 14 residues. Germline CDR1 and CDR2: SGHTA and FQGNSA. V was cut by 5 bases and J by 4 bases, with 12 bases left in between. The CDR3 sequence is CASSPQPSGNTIYF. The CDR3 nucleotides read TGTGCCAGCAGCCCACAGCCTTCCGGAAACACCATATATTTT.

This sequence joins TRBV11-2 and TRBJ2-3; 9 nucleotides match TRBD1. CDR3 length equals 15 residues. With V trimmed by 1 base and J by 4 bases, 3 bases remained unmatched. Germline lookup yields CDR1 SGHAT and CDR2 FQNNGV. Here the CDR3 DNA reads TGTGCCAGCAGCTTAGGGGACAGGGTGGCAGATACGCAGTATTTT. This gives the protein CASSLGDRVADTQYF.

The chain joins TRBV6-5 to TRBJ1-3; no reliable D call. This CDR3 is built from 15 residues. The V end lost 6 bases, the J end lost 0 bases, and 12 bases lay between the germline ends. Germline loops: CDR1 MNHEY, CDR2 SVGAGI. The CDR3 nucleotides are TGTGCCAGCAGAATCGGACTGACCTCTGGAAACACCATATATTTT. Protein: CASRIGLTSGNTIYF.

This sequence joins TRBV10-3 and TRBJ2-2, with D maybe TRBD2 (5 bases). Trimming removed 11 bases from V and 3 bases from J, with 16 bases in between. CDR1 is ENHRY and CDR2 is SYGVKD in the germline V gene. The CDR3 consists of 14 residues. CDR3 DNA sequence: TGTGCCTCCGTGGGGAGCTTGGACACCGGGGAGCTGTTTTTT. Translation gives CASVGSLDTGELFF.

The chain uses TRBV7-9 and TRBJ2-3; weak D call: TRBD2 (5 bases). This CDR3 spans 16 amino acids. Trimming stripped 4 bases from V and 2 bases from J, with 16 bases between. CDR1 is SEHNR and CDR2 is FQNEAQ in the germline V gene (reference sequence). CDR3 nucleotide sequence: TGTGCCAGCAGCTCCCTAAAGCTAGCTAACACAGATACGCAGTATTTT. Translated, it gives CASSSLKLANTDTQYF.

The chain recombines TRBV12-3 or TRBV12-4 with TRBJ1-6; D gene ambiguous. The length of the CDR3 is 13 residues. Trimming left V 11 bases short and J 4 bases short, with 12 bases between. The CDR3: CASSSVYNSPLHF. The CDR3 DNA follows: TGTGCCTCGAGCTCGGTTTATAATTCACCCCTCCACTTT.